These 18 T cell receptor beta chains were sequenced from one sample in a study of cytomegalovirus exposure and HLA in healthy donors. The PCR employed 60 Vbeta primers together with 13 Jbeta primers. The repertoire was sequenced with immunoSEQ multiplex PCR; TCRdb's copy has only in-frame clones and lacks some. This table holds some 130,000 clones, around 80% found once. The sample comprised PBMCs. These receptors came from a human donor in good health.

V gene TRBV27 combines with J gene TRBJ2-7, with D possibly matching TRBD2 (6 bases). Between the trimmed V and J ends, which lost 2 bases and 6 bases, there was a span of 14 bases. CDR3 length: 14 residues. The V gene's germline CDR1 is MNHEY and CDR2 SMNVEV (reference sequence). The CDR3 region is CASSLGGDSIEQYF. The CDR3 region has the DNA TGTGCCAGCAGTTTAGGAGGGGACTCTATCGAGCAGTACTTC.

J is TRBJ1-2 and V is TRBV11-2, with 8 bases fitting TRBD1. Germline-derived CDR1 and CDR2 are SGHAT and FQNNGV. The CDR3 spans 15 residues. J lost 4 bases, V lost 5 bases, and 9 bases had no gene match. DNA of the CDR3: TGTGCCAGCAGCCCGACAGGGGTGAACTCCTATGGCTACACCTTC. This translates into CASSPTGVNSYGYTF.

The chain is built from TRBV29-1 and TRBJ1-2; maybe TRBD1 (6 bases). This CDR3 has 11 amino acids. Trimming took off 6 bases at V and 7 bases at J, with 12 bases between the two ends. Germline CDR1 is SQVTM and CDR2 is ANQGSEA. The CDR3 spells CSVERTAGYTF. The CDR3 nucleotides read TGCAGCGTGGAAAGGACAGCTGGCTACACCTTC.

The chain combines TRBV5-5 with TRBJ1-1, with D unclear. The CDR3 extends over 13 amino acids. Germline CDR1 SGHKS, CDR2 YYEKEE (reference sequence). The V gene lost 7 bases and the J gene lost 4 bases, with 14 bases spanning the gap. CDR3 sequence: CASDLSGGTEAFF. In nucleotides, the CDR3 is TGTGCCAGCGATCTTAGTGGAGGCACTGAAGCTTTCTTT.

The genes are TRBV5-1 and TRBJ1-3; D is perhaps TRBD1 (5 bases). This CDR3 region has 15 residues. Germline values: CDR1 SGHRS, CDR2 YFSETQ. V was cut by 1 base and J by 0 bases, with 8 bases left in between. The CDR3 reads CASSLRGDSGNTIYF. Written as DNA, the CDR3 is TGCGCCAGCAGCTTGCGGGGGGACTCTGGAAACACCATATATTTT.

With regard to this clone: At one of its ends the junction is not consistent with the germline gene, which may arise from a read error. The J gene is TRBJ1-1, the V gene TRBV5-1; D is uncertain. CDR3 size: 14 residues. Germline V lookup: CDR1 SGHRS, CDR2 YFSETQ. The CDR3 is CASSLDPAFEEAFF. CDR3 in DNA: TGTGCCAGCAGCTTGGACCCCGCTTTCGAGGAAGCTTTCTTT.

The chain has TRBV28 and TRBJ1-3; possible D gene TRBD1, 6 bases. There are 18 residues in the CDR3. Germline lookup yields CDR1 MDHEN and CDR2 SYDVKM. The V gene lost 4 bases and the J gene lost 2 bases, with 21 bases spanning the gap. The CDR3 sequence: CASSSLLYRVVAGNTIYF. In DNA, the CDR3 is TGTGCCAGCAGTTCCCTCCTATACAGGGTGGTGGCTGGAAACACCATATATTTT.

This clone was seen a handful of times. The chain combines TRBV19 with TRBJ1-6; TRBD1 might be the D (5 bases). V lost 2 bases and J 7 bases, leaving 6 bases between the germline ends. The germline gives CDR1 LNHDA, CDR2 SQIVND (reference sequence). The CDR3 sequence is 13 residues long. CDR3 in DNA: TGTGCCAGTAGTATACAGGGAAATTCACCCCTCCACTTT. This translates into CASSIQGNSPLHF.

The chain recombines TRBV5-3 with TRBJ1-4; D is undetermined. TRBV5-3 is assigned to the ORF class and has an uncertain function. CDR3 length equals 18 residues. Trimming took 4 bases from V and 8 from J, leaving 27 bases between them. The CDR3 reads CARSIMLLSEGKREKLFF. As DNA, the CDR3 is TGTGCCAGAAGCATAATGCTCCTATCTGAGGGCAAAAGGGAAAAACTGTTTTTT.

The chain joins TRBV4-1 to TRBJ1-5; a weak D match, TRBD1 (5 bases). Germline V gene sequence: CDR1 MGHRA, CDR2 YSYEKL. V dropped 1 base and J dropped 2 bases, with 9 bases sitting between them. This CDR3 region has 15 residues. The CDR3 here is CASSQGGGGNQPQHF. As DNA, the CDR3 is TGCGCCAGCAGCCAAGGTGGAGGGGGCAATCAGCCCCAGCATTTT.

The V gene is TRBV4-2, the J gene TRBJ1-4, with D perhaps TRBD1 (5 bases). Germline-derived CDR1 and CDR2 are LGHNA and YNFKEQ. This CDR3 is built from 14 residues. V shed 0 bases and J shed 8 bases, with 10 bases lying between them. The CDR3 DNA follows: TGTGCCAGCAGCCAAGAAGGGGTCAAAGAAAAACTGTTTTTT. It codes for CASSQEGVKEKLFF.

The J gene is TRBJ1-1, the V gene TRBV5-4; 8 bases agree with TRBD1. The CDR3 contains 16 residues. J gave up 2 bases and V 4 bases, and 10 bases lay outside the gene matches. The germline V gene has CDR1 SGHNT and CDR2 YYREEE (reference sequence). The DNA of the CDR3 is TGTGCCAGCAGCCTGAGATTGGGACAGGTCAACACTGAAGCTTTCTTT. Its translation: CASSLRLGQVNTEAFF. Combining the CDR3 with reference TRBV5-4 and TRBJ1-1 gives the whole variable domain ETGVTQSPTHLIKTRGQQVTLRCSSQSGHNTVSWYQQALGQGPQFIFQYYREEENGRGNFPPRFSGLQFPNYSSELNVNALELDDSALYLCASSLRLGQVNTEAFFGQGTRLTVV.

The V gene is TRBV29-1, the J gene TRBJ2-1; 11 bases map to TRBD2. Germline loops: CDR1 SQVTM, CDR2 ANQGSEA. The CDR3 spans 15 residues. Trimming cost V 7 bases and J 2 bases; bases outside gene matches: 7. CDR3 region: CSADSGGGTYNEQFF. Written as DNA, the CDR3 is TGCAGCGCCGATAGCGGGGGGGGAACCTACAATGAGCAGTTCTTC.

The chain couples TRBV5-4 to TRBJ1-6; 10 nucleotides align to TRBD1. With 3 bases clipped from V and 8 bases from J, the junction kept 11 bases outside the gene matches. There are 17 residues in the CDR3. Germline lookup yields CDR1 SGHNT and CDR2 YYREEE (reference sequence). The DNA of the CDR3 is TGTGCCAGCAGCTCGGACAGGGGGATCACCATTGATTCACCCCTCCACTTT. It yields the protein CASSSDRGITIDSPLHF.

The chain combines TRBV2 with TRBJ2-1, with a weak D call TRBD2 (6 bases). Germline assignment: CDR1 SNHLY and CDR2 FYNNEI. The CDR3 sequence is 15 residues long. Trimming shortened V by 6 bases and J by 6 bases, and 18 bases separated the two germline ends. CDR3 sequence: CASRRPGGEGNEQFF. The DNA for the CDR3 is TGTGCCAGCAGGCGGCCTGGCGGGGAAGGCAATGAGCAGTTCTTC.

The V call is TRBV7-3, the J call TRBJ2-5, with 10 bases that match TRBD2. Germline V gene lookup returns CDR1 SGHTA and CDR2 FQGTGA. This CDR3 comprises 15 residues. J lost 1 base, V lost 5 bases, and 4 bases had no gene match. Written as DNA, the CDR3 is TGTGCCAGCAGCCGGACTAGCGGACCCCAAGAGACCCAGTACTTC. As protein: CASSRTSGPQETQYF.

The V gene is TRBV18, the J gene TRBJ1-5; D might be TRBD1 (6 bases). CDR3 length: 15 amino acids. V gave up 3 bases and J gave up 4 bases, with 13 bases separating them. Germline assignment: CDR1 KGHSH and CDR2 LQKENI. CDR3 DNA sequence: TGTGCCAGCTCACCGGGTACAGGGAGTAATCAGCCCCAGCATTTT. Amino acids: CASSPGTGSNQPQHF.

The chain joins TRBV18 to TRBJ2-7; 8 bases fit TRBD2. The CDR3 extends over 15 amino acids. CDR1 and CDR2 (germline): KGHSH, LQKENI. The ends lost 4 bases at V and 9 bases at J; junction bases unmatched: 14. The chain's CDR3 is CASSQTGGLAVGQYF. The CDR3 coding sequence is TGTGCCAGCTCACAAACGGGGGGGTTAGCAGTTGGGCAGTACTTC.